The table lists the clone carrying this TCR beta chain with a few counts. Constant-segment primers served in 5'RACE that generated TCR alpha and TCR beta cDNA libraries bearing sample barcodes and UMIs. TCRdb processed the 5' RACE reads anew with MiXCR; each CDR3 protein has one entry. The repertoire holds about 450,000 distinct CDR3 sequences, with around 22% as singletons. The sample originates from a study of T-cell memory formation after mild COVID-19. Study-wide background: In these data, TCR clusters were largely donor specific.

CDR1 and CDR2 (germline): SGHRS, YFSETQ. After removal of 4 bases from V and 7 bases from J, the junction contained 15 bases not matched to a gene. The CDR3 spans 17 residues. The chain couples TRBV5-1 to TRBJ2-1; 9 positions agree with TRBD1. The sample taken for sequencing was PBMCs or a T cell subset sorted from them (not recorded which). This clonotype was obtained from an adult woman who had mild COVID-19 (a few samples of this study predate the infection). Cell type and time point are not known. The CDR3 nucleotides read TGCGCCAGCAGCCTAACGGCAACCGGGACAGGGCGGAATGAGCAGTTCTTC. Protein sequence: CASSLTATGTGRNEQFF.